Shown below are 20 T cell receptor beta chains from a single sample sequenced in a study of blood T cells in healthy people across ages. For the second PCR, which ran for about 6 to 11 cycles, a sample-barcoded 5' primer and a J-beta primer mix were used. MiXCR, applied by TCRdb to the 5' RACE reads, yields one record per CDR3 protein. The sample consists of 650,000 to 900,000 distinct CDR3 sequences, under 80% of them appearing once. The source material was blood. The receptors stem from a man aged 25-40 years in good health.

As for this clonotype: Sequence at one end of the junction differs from germline and may be a read error. V is TRBV29-1 and J is TRBJ2-1, with TRBD2 matching over 12 bases. Germline assignment: CDR1 SQVTM and CDR2 ANQGSEA. The CDR3 totals 16 residues. DNA for the CDR3: TGCAGCGTTGAAACCGAGGGGACTAGCGGGTACAATGAGCGGTTCTTC. Amino acids: CSVETEGTSGYNERFF.

The V and J genes are TRBV7-2 and TRBJ2-2; TRBD1 aligns across 8 bases. Germline CDR1 SGHTA, CDR2 FQGNSA. J gave up 4 bases and V 4 bases, and 5 bases lay outside the gene matches. This CDR3 region has 15 residues. The CDR3 nucleotides read TGTGCCAGCAGCTCAAGGGACAGGAGCACCGGGGAGCTGTTTTTT. It encodes CASSSRDRSTGELFF.

The J gene is TRBJ1-4, the V gene TRBV9; D perhaps matches TRBD1 (5 bases). Germline assignment: CDR1 SGDLS and CDR2 YYNGEE. V lost 2 bases and J 4 bases, leaving 15 bases between the germline ends. The CDR3 has 16 amino acids. CDR3 amino acids: CASSVDPGRGNEKLFF. The CDR3 region has the DNA TGTGCCAGCAGCGTCGACCCCGGGAGGGGTAATGAAAAACTGTTTTTT.

This clonotype came up once. The V gene is TRBV20-1, the J gene TRBJ2-5, with 7 bases aligning to TRBD2. This CDR3 has 14 residues. The ends lost 2 bases at V and 5 bases at J; junction bases unmatched: 8. Germline CDR1 and CDR2: DFQATT and SNEGSKA (reference sequence). This CDR3 is CSARSQRGSETQYF. The CDR3 DNA follows: TGCAGTGCTAGATCCCAGCGGGGTTCGGAGACCCAGTACTTC.

The chain is built from TRBV29-1 and TRBJ2-1, with 7 bases identical to TRBD2. After removal of 0 bases from V and 7 bases from J, the junction contained 12 bases not matched to a gene. The CDR3 length is 16 residues. Germline CDR1 reads SQVTM; CDR2 reads ANQGSEA. The CDR3 DNA reads as TGCAGCGTTGAAGATCTGACTAGCCCAGATATAAATGAGCAGTTCTTC. It codes for CSVEDLTSPDINEQFF.

The V and J genes are TRBV11-1 and TRBJ2-3, with TRBD2 as a possible D gene (6 bases). Germline V CDR1 and CDR2: SGHAT, FQDESV (reference sequence). The CDR3 runs to 15 residues. V was shortened by 2 bases and J by 1 base, with 10 bases between the two germline ends. The CDR3 sequence: CASSLLGLGTDTQYF. The CDR3 DNA reads TGTGCCAGCAGCTTACTGGGACTCGGCACAGATACGCAGTATTTT.

This clonotype was seen more than once but under ten times. The rearrangement joins TRBV3-1 to TRBJ1-4; 7 bases align to TRBD1. Germline CDR1 and CDR2: LGHDT and YNNKEL (reference sequence). The CDR3 has 15 residues. With V trimmed by 3 bases and J by 7 bases, 8 bases remained unmatched. The CDR3 coding sequence is TGTGCCAGCAGCCATCAACAGGGGTGGGGTGAAAAACTGTTTTTT. This codes for CASSHQQGWGEKLFF.

The chain joins TRBV5-6 to TRBJ2-4; 9 bases are a match to TRBD1. Trimming removed 2 bases from V and 6 bases from J; junction bases left unmatched: 9. The CDR3 runs 16 residues. Germline V gene data show CDR1 as SGHDT and CDR2 as YYEEEE. As DNA, the CDR3 is TGTGCCAGCAGCTTCTCCCCCCGGGACAGGGCAAACATTCAGTACTTC. Protein: CASSFSPRDRANIQYF. The variable domain in full, with the rest retrieved from reference TRBV5-6 and TRBJ2-4, is DAGVTQSPTHLIKTRGQQVTLRCSPKSGHDTVSWYQQALGQGPQFIFQYYEEEERQRGNFPDRFSGHQFPNYSSELNVNALLLGDSALYLCASSFSPRDRANIQYFGAGTRLSVL.

The chain recombines TRBV20-1 with TRBJ2-7; 8 positions match TRBD1. This CDR3 is built from 15 residues. V shed 1 base, J shed 0 bases, and the junction held 5 bases outside the gene matches. CDR1 is DFQATT, CDR2 SNEGSKA, per germline (reference sequence). The CDR3 DNA follows: TGCAGTGCTAGAGGCCCGGGACAGGTCTCCTACGAGCAGTACTTC. The encoded protein is CSARGPGQVSYEQYF.

The chain carries TRBV10-3 and TRBJ2-7; D uncertain. Germline V gene lookup returns CDR1 ENHRY and CDR2 SYGVKD. The CDR3 is 14 amino acids. Trimming left V 8 bases short and J 0 bases short, with 14 bases between. The CDR3 bases are TGTGCCATCCGTGTCCGGGTTGCCTCCTACGAGCAGTACTTC. The encoded protein is CAIRVRVASYEQYF.

The table lists this clonotype with a few counts. V and J are TRBV28 and TRBJ1-2; tentatively, D is TRBD1 (6 bases). This CDR3 comprises 14 residues. Trimming removed 5 bases from V and 8 bases from J, with 18 bases in between. Germline V gene lookup returns CDR1 MDHEN and CDR2 SYDVKM. The CDR3: CASSTPGAPDGYTF. DNA of the CDR3: TGTGCCAGCAGTACCCCAGGGGCGCCGGACGGCTACACCTTC.

The chain carries TRBV3-1 and TRBJ2-4; D gene unclear. The end of the DNA fits TRBJ2-7 better, so the J call may be wrong. CDR1 and CDR2 (germline): LGHDT, YNNKEL (reference sequence). CDR3 length: 14 amino acids. The DNA of the CDR3 is TGTGCCAGCAGCCAAGGAGCCCCCAGATACGAGCAGTACTTC. Translating gives CASSQGAPRYEQYF.

This clonotype turned up a few times. The rearrangement links TRBV12-3 or TRBV12-4 to TRBJ1-6, with 9 nucleotides matching TRBD1. The CDR3 is made up of 15 amino acids. The trim removed 6 bases at V and 10 bases at J, leaving 10 bases unmatched. The CDR3 DNA reads TGTGCCAGCAGAGATCCGGGACAGGGTCTCTCACCCCTCCACTTT. Amino acid sequence: CASRDPGQGLSPLHF.

This clonotype appeared a few times. The chain recombines TRBV10-3 with TRBJ2-3, with D maybe TRBD1 (6 bases). CDR1 is ENHRY and CDR2 is SYGVKD in the germline V gene. The CDR3 extends over 14 amino acids. The V end lost 10 bases, the J end lost 1 base, and 15 bases lay between the germline ends. The CDR3, as DNA: TGTGCCAGCCTCCGGGACACGGGCACAGATACGCAGTATTTT. Protein sequence: CASLRDTGTDTQYF.

This clonotype has just a few counts. This chain links TRBV5-1 with TRBJ2-7; 9 bases line up with TRBD1. V was pared by 1 base and J by 3 bases, with 5 bases of the junction left unmatched. The CDR3 extends over 15 amino acids. Germline loops: CDR1 SGHRS, CDR2 YFSETQ. In DNA form, the CDR3 reads TGCGCCAGCAGCTTGTTGTCGGGACAGGGCTACGAGCAGTACTTC. Translated: CASSLLSGQGYEQYF.

The genes are TRBV5-1 and TRBJ1-4, with 7 nucleotides matching TRBD1. Unmatched junction bases numbered 10, after V lost 4 bases and J lost 4 bases. The length of the CDR3 is 16 residues. Germline V CDR1 and CDR2: SGHRS, YFSETQ. CDR3 in amino acids: CASSPDTGAINEKLFF. The CDR3 nucleotides are TGCGCCAGCAGCCCGGATACAGGGGCGATTAATGAAAAACTGTTTTTT.

CDR3 region: CASSRQGRSYEQYF. CDR3 bases: TGTGCCAGCAGCCGACAGGGACGATCCTACGAGCAGTACTTC. The chain links TRBV5-6 to TRBJ2-7; 7 nucleotides match TRBD1. This CDR3 has 14 amino acids. Germline trimming cut 4 bases from V and 1 base from J; bases unmatched to any gene: 5. Per the germline V gene, CDR1 is SGHDT and CDR2 is YYEEEE.

The chain couples TRBV29-1 to TRBJ1-2; maybe TRBD1 (5 bases). CDR1 SQVTM and CDR2 ANQGSEA come from the germline V gene. With 6 bases removed from V and 6 bases from J, the gap between germline ends came to 20 bases. There are 14 residues in the CDR3. CDR3 sequence reads: CSVASAGMVDGYTF. CDR3 nucleotide sequence: TGCAGCGTCGCGTCTGCAGGGATGGTTGATGGCTACACCTTC.

The rearrangement uses TRBV3-1 and TRBJ2-4; no definite D call. TRBJ2-7 explains the end of the DNA better; the J call may be wrong. Per the germline V gene, CDR1 is LGHDT and CDR2 is YNNKEL (reference sequence). The CDR3 covers 14 residues. CDR3 nucleotides: TGTGCCAGCAGCCGGAAAGGCCTAGGCCACGAGCAGTACTTC. This sequence encodes CASSRKGLGHEQYF.

The J gene is TRBJ2-5, the V gene TRBV27, with D possibly matching TRBD2 (6 bases). The CDR3 is 16 amino acids. V lost 6 bases and J lost 0, with 17 bases in between. Looked up from germline, CDR1 is MNHEY and CDR2 is SMNVEV (reference sequence). CDR3 loop: CASSLLAGKYQETQYF. CDR3 nucleotides: TGTGCCAGCAGCTTACTAGCAGGAAAGTACCAAGAGACCCAGTACTTC.